A selection of T cell receptor beta chains follows, all from one sample in a study of T cells in Graves' hyperthyroidism and ophthalmopathy. Using its own MiXCR run on the multiplex PCR reads, TCRdb lists one record per CDR3 protein. The repertoire holds a few hundred thousand distinct CDR3 sequences, with more than 13% as singletons. The sequencing sample was made of blood. All receptors derive from a woman between 25 and 40 years old with Graves' hyperthyroidism. Each CDR3 is given with its conserved first and last residue. The order of the fields is J gene, D gene, V gene, clone size, CDR3 DNA, CDR3 protein. D genes are given only for firm matches. The size entry is marked missing in some rows and otherwise reads once, few, many or a size class.

j_call: TRBJ2-5; d_call: TRBD1; v_call: TRBV28; clone_size: many; cdr3_nt: TGTGCCAGCAGCCCCCTCCCCACAGGGGTGAGGGCAGAGACCCAGTACTTC; cdr3_aa: CASSPLPTGVRAETQYF
j_call: TRBJ2-6; d_call: NA; v_call: TRBV28; clone_size: many; cdr3_nt: TGTGCCAGCATTAAGGGTTCTGGGGCCAACGTCCTGACTTTC; cdr3_aa: CASIKGSGANVLTF
j_call: TRBJ1-6; d_call: NA; v_call: TRBV3-1; clone_size: many; cdr3_nt: TGTGCCAGCAGCCAAGAGCTTATCTCCTATAATTCACCCCTCCACTTT; cdr3_aa: CASSQELISYNSPLHF
j_call: TRBJ1-5; d_call: NA; v_call: TRBV29-1; clone_size: NA; cdr3_nt: TGCAGCGTTGAAGTCGGAGGTGGGGATCAGCCCCAGCATTTT; cdr3_aa: CSVEVGGGDQPQHF
j_call: TRBJ2-3; d_call: TRBD2; v_call: TRBV9; clone_size: NA; cdr3_nt: TGTGCCAGCAGCTGGACTAGCCGACGCACAGATACGCAGTATTTT; cdr3_aa: CASSWTSRRTDTQYF
j_call: TRBJ2-1; d_call: NA; v_call: TRBV24-1; clone_size: NA; cdr3_nt: TGTGCCACCAGTGATTCGGCTAGCAGTTTCTACAATGAGCAGTTCTTC; cdr3_aa: CATSDSASSFYNEQFF
j_call: TRBJ2-3; d_call: TRBD1; v_call: TRBV7-9; clone_size: NA; cdr3_nt: TGTGCCAGCAGCGACAGGGGCGGCCCAGATACGCAGTATTTT; cdr3_aa: CASSDRGGPDTQYF
j_call: TRBJ1-5; d_call: NA; v_call: TRBV3-1; clone_size: many; cdr3_nt: TGTGCCAGCAGCCCCCATGGAAATCAGCCCCAGCATTTT; cdr3_aa: CASSPHGNQPQHF
j_call: TRBJ2-1; d_call: NA; v_call: TRBV7-9; clone_size: few; cdr3_nt: TGTGCCAGCAGCTCCCCGCTAGACTCCAGCTCCTACAATGAGCAGTTCTTC; cdr3_aa: CASSSPLDSSSYNEQFF
j_call: TRBJ2-1; d_call: NA; v_call: TRBV5-1; clone_size: NA; cdr3_nt: TGCGCCAGCGGATCTTCCCAGGGGCGGAATGAGCAGTTCTTC; cdr3_aa: CASGSSQGRNEQFF
j_call: TRBJ1-5; d_call: NA; v_call: TRBV20-1; clone_size: NA; cdr3_nt: TGCAGTGCTAGAGACCCCCTCGGAGGTAGCAATCAGCCCCAGCATTTT; cdr3_aa: CSARDPLGGSNQPQHF
j_call: TRBJ2-1; d_call: TRBD2; v_call: TRBV5-1; clone_size: NA; cdr3_nt: TGCGCCAGCAGCCGACTAGCGGGAGAGGTAGGCAATGAGCAGTTCTTC; cdr3_aa: CASSRLAGEVGNEQFF
j_call: TRBJ2-7; d_call: TRBD2; v_call: TRBV20-1; clone_size: few; cdr3_nt: TGCAGTGCTAGACCCGGGACTAGCTTGTACGAGCAGTACTTC; cdr3_aa: CSARPGTSLYEQYF
j_call: TRBJ2-7; d_call: NA; v_call: TRBV29-1; clone_size: many; cdr3_nt: TGCAGCGTTGAACGGGAGTTCCCCTACGAGCAGTACTTC; cdr3_aa: CSVEREFPYEQYF
j_call: TRBJ1-4; d_call: TRBD1; v_call: TRBV7-9; clone_size: NA; cdr3_nt: TGTGCCAGCAGCAGAGGACAGGGGAATGAAAAACTGTTTTTT; cdr3_aa: CASSRGQGNEKLFF
j_call: TRBJ2-1; d_call: TRBD2; v_call: TRBV2; clone_size: NA; cdr3_nt: TGTGCCAGCAGTGATCTAGCGGGCGACTACAATGAGCAGTTCTTC; cdr3_aa: CASSDLAGDYNEQFF
j_call: TRBJ1-2; d_call: NA; v_call: TRBV18; clone_size: many; cdr3_nt: TGTGCCAGCTCACCGAGCCCTATACAGATAAACTATGGCTACACCTTC; cdr3_aa: CASSPSPIQINYGYTF
j_call: TRBJ2-2; d_call: NA; v_call: TRBV6-1; clone_size: NA; cdr3_nt: TGTGCCAGCAGCCCCGTGTTCCAGCGGCCCGGGGAGCTGTTTTTT; cdr3_aa: CASSPVFQRPGELFF
j_call: TRBJ2-4; d_call: NA; v_call: TRBV28; clone_size: few; cdr3_nt: TGTGCCACCGAGAGGGGGAACATTCAGTACTTC; cdr3_aa: CATERGNIQYF
j_call: TRBJ2-3; d_call: NA; v_call: TRBV6-1; clone_size: many; cdr3_nt: TGTGCCAGCAGTAAGGGGACCCCCTTCCCCGCAGATACGCAGTATTTT; cdr3_aa: CASSKGTPFPADTQYF
j_call: TRBJ1-5; d_call: NA; v_call: TRBV3-1; clone_size: many; cdr3_nt: TGTGCCAGCAGCCAAGAGCCATATTTTGGGTATAGCAATCAGCCCCAGCATTTT; cdr3_aa: CASSQEPYFGYSNQPQHF
j_call: TRBJ1-4; d_call: NA; v_call: TRBV6-1; clone_size: NA; cdr3_nt: TGTGCCAGCTCCTGGGGATTTGAAGAAAAACTGTTTTTT; cdr3_aa: CASSWGFEEKLFF
j_call: TRBJ1-6; d_call: NA; v_call: TRBV9; clone_size: many; cdr3_nt: TGTGCCAGCAGCGTACGTGCAGGGGAGAATTCACCCCTCCACTTT; cdr3_aa: CASSVRAGENSPLHF
j_call: TRBJ2-1; d_call: TRBD2; v_call: TRBV7-9; clone_size: few; cdr3_nt: TGTGCCAGCAGCAGGACTAGCGGGGGTTACAATGAGCAGTTCTTC; cdr3_aa: CASSRTSGGYNEQFF
j_call: TRBJ2-6; d_call: NA; v_call: TRBV7-9; clone_size: NA; cdr3_nt: TGTGCCAGCAGCTTAGCGAAAAGGGCTGGGGCCAACGTCCTGACTTTC; cdr3_aa: CASSLAKRAGANVLTF
j_call: TRBJ2-1; d_call: TRBD2; v_call: TRBV20-1; clone_size: many; cdr3_nt: TGCAGTGCTAGAGATAGGATAGCGGGCGCCCTGGGGAATGAGCAGTTCTTC; cdr3_aa: CSARDRIAGALGNEQFF
j_call: TRBJ2-1; d_call: TRBD2; v_call: TRBV30; clone_size: few; cdr3_nt: TGTGCCTGGAGTATCGAGCGGGAGGGCCCAAGGAAGTTCTTC; cdr3_aa: CAWSIEREGPRKFF
j_call: TRBJ1-1; d_call: TRBD1; v_call: TRBV4-1; clone_size: many; cdr3_nt: TGCGCCAGCAGCCGACAGGGGGACAACACTGAAGCTTTCTTT; cdr3_aa: CASSRQGDNTEAFF
j_call: TRBJ1-2; d_call: NA; v_call: TRBV20-1; clone_size: many; cdr3_nt: TGCAGTGCTAGTAGAGGACGGGATGGCTACACCTTC; cdr3_aa: CSASRGRDGYTF
j_call: TRBJ2-1; d_call: NA; v_call: TRBV7-2; clone_size: few; cdr3_nt: TGTGCCAGCAGCTTAAATTCAGGCCGGCTTTCCTACAATGAGCAGTTCTTC; cdr3_aa: CASSLNSGRLSYNEQFF
j_call: TRBJ1-3; d_call: TRBD1; v_call: TRBV5-5; clone_size: few; cdr3_nt: TGTGCCAGCACCCTGACAGGGGAGCCCTTCTACTCTGGAAACACCATATATTTT; cdr3_aa: CASTLTGEPFYSGNTIYF
j_call: TRBJ2-7; d_call: NA; v_call: TRBV29-1; clone_size: NA; cdr3_nt: TGCAGCGTCCGAGGCATCTACGAGCAGTACTTC; cdr3_aa: CSVRGIYEQYF
j_call: TRBJ1-2; d_call: TRBD1; v_call: TRBV6-5; clone_size: NA; cdr3_nt: TGTGCCAGCAGTTATGGTACAGGGGGCTATGGCTACACCTTC; cdr3_aa: CASSYGTGGYGYTF
j_call: TRBJ2-6; d_call: TRBD1; v_call: TRBV28; clone_size: many; cdr3_nt: TGTGCCAGCAGTAACCAGGGGGCTGGGGCCAACGTCCTGACTTTC; cdr3_aa: CASSNQGAGANVLTF